What follows is one T cell receptor (beta chain) and its context. The data are from a study of shared clonotypes between healthy human individuals. The CDR3 sequence is 15 residues long. V gave up 10 bases and J gave up 7 bases, with 20 bases separating them. The germline V gene has CDR1 MNHNS and CDR2 SASEGT. Some clones are missing from TCRdb's copy, which holds only in-frame ones; the method was immunoSEQ multiplex PCR. The table has around 2.5 million clones, roughly 93% seen once. Sequenced sample: naive CD4+ T cells from PBMCs. Subset of the sample: CD45RA+ positively selected. This chain connects TRBV6-1 to TRBJ1-6; maybe TRBD1 (5 bases). This TCR came from a young man in good health. Some clones in this sample may be carry-over from other donors' samples. The CDR3 loop is CATNAGTHKNSPLHF. The CDR3 region has the DNA TGTGCCACCAACGCCGGGACCCACAAGAATTCACCCCTCCACTTT.